This TCR beta chain was sequenced during a study of radiotherapy plus CTLA-4 blockade in lung cancer. Clones were sequenced by immunoSEQ multiplex PCR, and TCRdb holds only the in-frame ones, with some missing. The sample consists of approximately 50,000 clones, about 88% of them appearing once. Concerning this clone itself: Its antigen is still unknown.

Overall study results and limits: Early clonal dynamics of blood T cells, together with interferon-beta, were reported as the best response predictor.

The germline V gene has CDR1 MNHEY and CDR2 SMNVEV (reference sequence). This CDR3 comprises 15 residues. Trimming shortened V by 5 bases and J by 0 bases, and 11 bases separated the two germline ends. This TCR derives from a human donor with non-small cell lung cancer that progressed on radiotherapy plus ipilimumab. Some clones in this sample may be carry-over from other donors' samples. The chain couples TRBV27 to TRBJ2-1, with D possibly being TRBD2 (5 bases). Source: peripheral blood, taken from a patient treated with radiotherapy plus ipilimumab. CDR3 loop: CASSPDGGSYNEQFF. CDR3 nucleotide sequence: TGTGCCAGCAGTCCGGACGGAGGCTCCTACAATGAGCAGTTCTTC.